One and the same sample provided the 15 T cell receptor beta chains below, sequenced in a study of shared clonotypes between healthy human individuals. The method was immunoSEQ multiplex PCR; TCRdb's version includes in-frame clones alone and lacks a portion of them. The table has approximately 330,000 clones, about 73% seen once. Sequenced: memory CD4+ T cells sorted from blood. The subset: CD45RA-negative fraction. Receptors originate from a man under 40 in good health.

This chain connects TRBV7-9 to TRBJ2-3, with TRBD2 matching over 12 bases. The CDR3 is made up of 17 amino acids. V trimming: 5 bases; J trimming: 1 base; junction bases outside the gene matches: 7. Germline CDR1 and CDR2: SEHNR and FQNEAQ (reference sequence). CDR3 bases: TGTGCCAGCAGCCTTCCTAGCGGGAGGGCGGGCACAGATACGCAGTATTTT. Its translation: CASSLPSGRAGTDTQYF.

The V and J genes are TRBV7-9 and TRBJ1-4; unclear D gene. The CDR3 is 14 residues long. Between the trimmed V and J ends, which lost 1 base and 5 bases, there was a span of 8 bases. Germline CDR1 and CDR2: SEHNR and FQNEAQ (reference sequence). The CDR3: CASSLDPWNEKLFF. The CDR3 DNA sequence: TGTGCCAGCAGCTTAGATCCCTGGAATGAAAAACTGTTTTTT.

The chain couples TRBV23-1 to TRBJ2-3, with D maybe TRBD2 (5 bases). TRBV23-1 is assigned to the ORF class and has an uncertain function. This CDR3 contains 15 residues. The V end was cut by 0 bases, the J end by 3 bases, with 10 bases between. The CDR3 loop reads CASSQSGTGTDTQYF. CDR3 in DNA: TGCGCCAGCAGTCAATCCGGCACGGGGACAGATACGCAGTATTTT.

The chain employs TRBV28 and TRBJ1-2, with D possibly TRBD1 on 5 matching bases. Germline loops: CDR1 MDHEN, CDR2 SYDVKM. CDR3 length: 12 amino acids. V lost 2 bases, J lost 6 bases, and 7 bases lay in between. This CDR3 reads CASSLQGNGYTF. The CDR3 coding sequence is TGTGCCAGCAGTTTACAGGGAAATGGCTACACCTTC.

The table lists this clone with a few counts. An end of the junction differs from the germline gene, which may be a read error. The chain combines TRBV20-1 with TRBJ1-2; no firm D call. This CDR3 is built from 11 residues. Looked up from germline, CDR1 is DFQATT and CDR2 is SNEGSKA (reference sequence). CDR3 nucleotides: TGCAGTGGGGTCAATAACTATGACTACACCTTC. Translation: CSGVNNYDYTF.

This clone was seen many times. The chain joins TRBV2 to TRBJ2-5; no reliable D call. The germline V gene encodes CDR1 SNHLY and CDR2 FYNNEI. Trimming took 2 bases from V and 2 from J, leaving 9 bases between them. The CDR3 loop spans 14 amino acids. The CDR3 region is CASSEMGRQETQYF. The CDR3 DNA reads TGTGCCAGCAGTGAAATGGGCAGACAAGAGACCCAGTACTTC.

In its sample, this clone was seen once. In DNA, the CDR3 is TGCGCCAGAAGTACTAGCGGGAGAAGCTACGAGCAGTACTTC. This sequence encodes CARSTSGRSYEQYF. This chain links TRBV5-1 with TRBJ2-7; 11 nucleotides agree with TRBD2. The germline gives CDR1 SGHRS, CDR2 YFSETQ. CDR3 size: 14 residues. The trim removed 8 bases at V and 3 bases at J, leaving 7 bases unmatched.

The chain joins TRBV27 to TRBJ2-3; 11 bases align to TRBD2. The germline V gene encodes CDR1 MNHEY and CDR2 SMNVEV (reference sequence). Trimming cost V 6 bases and J 5 bases; bases outside gene matches: 10. This CDR3 region has 16 residues. Here the CDR3 reads CASRSLAGDVGDTQYF. DNA for the CDR3: TGTGCCAGCAGGTCACTAGCGGGAGATGTGGGAGATACGCAGTATTTT.

The genes are TRBV9 and TRBJ2-2; D perhaps matches TRBD1 (6 bases). CDR3 length: 13 amino acids. CDR1 is SGDLS, CDR2 YYNGEE, per germline. V lost 2 bases, J lost 6 bases, and 8 bases lay in between. The CDR3 is CASSVQGPGELFF. The CDR3 DNA follows: TGTGCCAGCAGCGTGCAGGGGCCCGGGGAGCTGTTTTTT.

The chain is built from TRBV28 and TRBJ2-3; D gene ambiguous. Germline CDR1 is MDHEN and CDR2 is SYDVKM. This CDR3 region has 13 residues. The ends were cut back, 10 bases at V and 2 bases at J, with 13 bases in the middle. In DNA form, the CDR3 reads TGTGCCACCCTGCGTATGGCCACAGATACGCAGTATTTT. Protein sequence: CATLRMATDTQYF.

This sequence joins TRBV28 and TRBJ1-1; TRBD1 agrees at 7 bases. CDR1 is MDHEN and CDR2 is SYDVKM in the germline V gene. Unmatched junction bases numbered 18, after V lost 5 bases and J lost 6 bases. The CDR3 covers 17 residues. CDR3 in amino acids: CASSKQGGGYEGAEAFF. In nucleotides, the CDR3 is TGTGCCAGCAGTAAGCAGGGGGGTGGCTATGAAGGAGCTGAAGCTTTCTTT.

Many counts were recorded for this clone. Other DNA sequences in the sample encode the same CDR3. CDR3 in amino acids: CASSVLGPEGYTF. Written as DNA, the CDR3 is TGCGCCAGCAGCGTACTGGGTCCAGAGGGCTACACCTTC. The chain is built from TRBV5-1 and TRBJ1-2; no definite D call. V gave up 4 bases and J gave up 8 bases, with 15 bases separating them. There are 13 residues in the CDR3. Germline loops: CDR1 SGHRS, CDR2 YFSETQ.

As concerns this clone: A single base separates this from a much larger clone, so it may be a read error. Other nucleotide sequences in the sample specify the same CDR3. V usage is TRBV7-3 and J usage is TRBJ2-2, with 7 bases aligning to TRBD2. CDR1 and CDR2 from the germline V gene are SGHTA and FQGTGA. This CDR3 has 15 residues. The V gene end was trimmed by 5 bases and the J gene end by 1 base; junction bases not matched to a gene: 4. In DNA form, the CDR3 reads TGTGCCAGCAGCCCCCCGGGAGGGAACACCGGGGAGCTGTTTTTT. This gives the protein CASSPPGGNTGELFF.

The V call is TRBV27, the J call TRBJ2-4; 11 bases are a match to TRBD2. Losses at the gene ends were 7 bases for V and 6 bases for J; bases not matched to a gene: 8. This CDR3 has 15 residues. The V gene's germline CDR1 is MNHEY and CDR2 SMNVEV (reference sequence). The CDR3 reads CASKLAGGPGNIQYF. For the CDR3, the DNA is TGTGCCAGCAAGTTAGCGGGAGGGCCGGGAAACATTCAGTACTTC.

This sequence joins TRBV6-6 and TRBJ2-3; 10 nucleotides line up with TRBD2. The V gene end was trimmed by 9 bases and the J gene end by 0 bases; junction bases not matched to a gene: 6. CDR3 length: 15 amino acids. The germline V gene encodes CDR1 MNHNY and CDR2 SVGAGI (reference sequence). DNA for the CDR3: TGTGCCAGTCAGCGGGAGGGGACTAGCACAGATACGCAGTATTTT. This sequence encodes CASQREGTSTDTQYF.